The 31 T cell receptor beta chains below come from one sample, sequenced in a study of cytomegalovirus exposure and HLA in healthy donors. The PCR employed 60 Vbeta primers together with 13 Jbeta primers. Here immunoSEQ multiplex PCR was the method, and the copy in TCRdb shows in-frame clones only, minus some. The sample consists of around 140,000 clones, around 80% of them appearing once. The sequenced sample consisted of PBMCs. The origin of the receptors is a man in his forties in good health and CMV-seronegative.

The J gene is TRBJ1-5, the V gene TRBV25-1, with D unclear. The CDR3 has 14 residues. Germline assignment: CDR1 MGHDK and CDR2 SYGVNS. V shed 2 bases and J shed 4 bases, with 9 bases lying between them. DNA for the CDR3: TGTGCCAGCAGTGAAACGGGAACAAATCAGCCCCAGCATTTT. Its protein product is CASSETGTNQPQHF.

CDR3 in DNA: TGTGCCAGCAGCGTAGTGGGTAGCGGTTTGGGAAATGAGCAGTTCTTC. It specifies CASSVVGSGLGNEQFF. The chain recombines TRBV9 with TRBJ2-1; D is perhaps TRBD2 (6 bases). The V end was cut by 0 bases, the J end by 7 bases, with 17 bases between. This CDR3 comprises 16 residues. Germline V lookup: CDR1 SGDLS, CDR2 YYNGEE.

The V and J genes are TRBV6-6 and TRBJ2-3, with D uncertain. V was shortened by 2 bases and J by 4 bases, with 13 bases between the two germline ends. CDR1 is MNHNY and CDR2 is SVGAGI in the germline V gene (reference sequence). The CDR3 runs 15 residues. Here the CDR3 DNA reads TGTGCCAGCAGTTACAATAACTATGGCGCAGATACGCAGTATTTT. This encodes CASSYNNYGADTQYF.

The CDR3 nucleotides read TGCGCCAGCAGCTTCATTCGGGACAACAACAATGAGCAGTTCTTC. This encodes CASSFIRDNNNEQFF. The V call is TRBV4-1, the J call TRBJ2-1; TRBD1 is a possible D gene (6 bases). CDR1 and CDR2 from the germline V gene are MGHRA and YSYEKL. This CDR3 is 15 amino acids long. V shed 5 bases and J shed 5 bases, with 16 bases lying between them.

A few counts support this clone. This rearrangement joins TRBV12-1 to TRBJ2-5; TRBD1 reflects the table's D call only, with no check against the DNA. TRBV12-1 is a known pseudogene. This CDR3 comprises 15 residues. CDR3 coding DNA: TGTGCCGGACCTAGACAGGGTACCTTAGAAGAGACCCAGTACTTC. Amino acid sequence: CAGPRQGTLEETQYF.

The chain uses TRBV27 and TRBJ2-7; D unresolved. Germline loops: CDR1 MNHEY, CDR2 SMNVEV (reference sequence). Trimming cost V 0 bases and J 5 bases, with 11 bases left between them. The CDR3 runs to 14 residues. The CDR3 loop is CASSLSVLVDEQYF. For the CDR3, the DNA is TGTGCCAGCAGTTTATCGGTGCTAGTGGACGAGCAGTACTTC.

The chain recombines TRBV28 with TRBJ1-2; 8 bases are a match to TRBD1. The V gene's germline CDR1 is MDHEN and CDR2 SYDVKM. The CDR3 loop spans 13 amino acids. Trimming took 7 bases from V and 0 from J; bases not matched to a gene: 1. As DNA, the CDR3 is TGTGCCAGCACGGACAGGGCTAACTATGGCTACACCTTC. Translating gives CASTDRANYGYTF.

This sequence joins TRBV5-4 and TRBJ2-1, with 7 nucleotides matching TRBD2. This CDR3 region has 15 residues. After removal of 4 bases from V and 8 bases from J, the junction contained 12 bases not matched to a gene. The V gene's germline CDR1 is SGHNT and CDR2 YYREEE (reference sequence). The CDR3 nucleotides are TGTGCCAGCAGCCGGCCAGCGGGGTTTAGTGATGAGCAGTTCTTC. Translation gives CASSRPAGFSDEQFF.

CDR3 bases: TGTGCCAGCAGCTACCCGGGACAACCGAACACTGAAGCTTTCTTT. This encodes CASSYPGQPNTEAFF. This chain connects TRBV7-9 to TRBJ1-1; weak D call: TRBD1 (6 bases). The CDR3 is made up of 15 amino acids. Trimming removed 4 bases from V and 1 base from J, with 13 bases in between. Germline CDR1 SEHNR, CDR2 FQNEAQ (reference sequence).

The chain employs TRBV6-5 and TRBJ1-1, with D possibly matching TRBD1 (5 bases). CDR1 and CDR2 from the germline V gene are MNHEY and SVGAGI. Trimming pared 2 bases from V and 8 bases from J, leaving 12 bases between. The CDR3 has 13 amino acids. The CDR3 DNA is TGTGCCAGCAGTTACAGCAGGGCGGGGGAAGCTTTCTTT. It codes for CASSYSRAGEAFF.

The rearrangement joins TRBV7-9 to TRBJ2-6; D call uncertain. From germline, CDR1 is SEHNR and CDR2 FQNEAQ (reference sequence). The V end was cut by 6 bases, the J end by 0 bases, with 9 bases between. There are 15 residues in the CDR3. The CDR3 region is CASRPSYSGANVLTF. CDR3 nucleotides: TGTGCCAGCAGGCCCTCCTACTCTGGGGCCAACGTCCTGACTTTC.

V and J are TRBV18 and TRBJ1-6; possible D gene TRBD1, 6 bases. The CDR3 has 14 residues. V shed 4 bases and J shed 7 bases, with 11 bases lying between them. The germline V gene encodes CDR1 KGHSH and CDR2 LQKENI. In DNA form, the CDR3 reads TGTGCCAGCTCACGACAGGATAGGAATTCACCCCTCCACTTT. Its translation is CASSRQDRNSPLHF. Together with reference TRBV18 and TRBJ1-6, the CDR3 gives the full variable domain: NAGVMQNPRHLVRRRGQEARLRCSPMKGHSHVYWYRQLPEEGLKFMVYLQKENIIDESGMPKERFSAEFPKEGPSILRIQQVVRGDSAAYFCASSRQDRNSPLHFGNGTRLTVT.

The CDR3 sequence is CASSLAGGLGGYTF. The DNA of the CDR3 is TGTGCCAGCAGCTTGGCCGGAGGGTTGGGTGGCTACACCTTC. The chain uses TRBV5-4 and TRBJ1-2; D gene ambiguous. The V end was cut by 0 bases, the J end by 7 bases, with 13 bases between. Germline assignment: CDR1 SGHNT and CDR2 YYREEE (reference sequence). The CDR3 spans 14 residues.

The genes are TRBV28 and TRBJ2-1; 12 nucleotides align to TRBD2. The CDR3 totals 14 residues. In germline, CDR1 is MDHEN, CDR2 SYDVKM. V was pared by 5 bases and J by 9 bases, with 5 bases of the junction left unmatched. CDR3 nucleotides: TGTGCCAGCAGTCTCCTAGCGGGAGGGACTGAGCAGTTCTTC. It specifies CASSLLAGGTEQFF.

The DNA for the CDR3 is TGTGCCAGCAGCTTAGATCGCGATGAGCAGTTCTTC. It specifies CASSLDRDEQFF. The rearrangement uses TRBV11-3 and TRBJ2-1; no reliable D call. The CDR3 has 12 amino acids. Germline CDR1 is SGHNT and CDR2 is YENEEA. V was cut by 0 bases and J by 8 bases, with 5 bases left in between. Variable domain in full (rest from reference TRBV11-3 and TRBJ2-1): EAGVVQSPRYKIIEKKQPVAFWCNPISGHNTLYWYLQNLGQGPELLIRYENEEAVDDSQLPKDRFSAERLKGVDSTLKIQPAELGDSAVYLCASSLDRDEQFFGPGTRLTVL.

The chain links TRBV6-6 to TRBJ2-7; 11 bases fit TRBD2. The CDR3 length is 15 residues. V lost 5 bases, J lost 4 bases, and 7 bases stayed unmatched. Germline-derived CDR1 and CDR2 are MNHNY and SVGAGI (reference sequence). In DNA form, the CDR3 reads TGTGCCAGCAGTCCAGGACTAGCGGGTCTTTACGAGCAGTACTTC. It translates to CASSPGLAGLYEQYF.

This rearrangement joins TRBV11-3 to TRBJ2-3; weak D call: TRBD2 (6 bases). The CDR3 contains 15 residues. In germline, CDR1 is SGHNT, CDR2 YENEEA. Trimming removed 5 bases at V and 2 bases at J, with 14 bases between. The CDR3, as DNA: TGTGCCAGCAGCAAATGGGGACTGGACACAGATACGCAGTATTTT. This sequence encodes CASSKWGLDTDTQYF.

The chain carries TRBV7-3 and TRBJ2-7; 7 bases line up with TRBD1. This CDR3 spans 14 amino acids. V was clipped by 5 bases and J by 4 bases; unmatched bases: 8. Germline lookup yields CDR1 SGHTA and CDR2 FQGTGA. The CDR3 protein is CASSPGGHPYEQYF. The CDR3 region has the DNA TGTGCCAGCAGCCCAGGGGGACATCCGTACGAGCAGTACTTC.

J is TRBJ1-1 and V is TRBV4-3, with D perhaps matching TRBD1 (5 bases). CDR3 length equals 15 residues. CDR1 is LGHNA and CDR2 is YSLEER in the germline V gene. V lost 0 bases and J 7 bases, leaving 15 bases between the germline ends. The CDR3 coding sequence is TGCGCCAGCAGCCAAGATCACGGGGGGTTCGGTGAAGCTTTCTTT. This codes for CASSQDHGGFGEAFF.

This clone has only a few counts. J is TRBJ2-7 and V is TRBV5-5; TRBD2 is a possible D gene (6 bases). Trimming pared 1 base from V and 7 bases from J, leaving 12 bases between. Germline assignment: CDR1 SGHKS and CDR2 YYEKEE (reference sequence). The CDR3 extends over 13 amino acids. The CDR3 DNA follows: TGTGCCAGCAGCTTGCCTTTCGGGGGTGAGCAGTACTTC. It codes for CASSLPFGGEQYF.

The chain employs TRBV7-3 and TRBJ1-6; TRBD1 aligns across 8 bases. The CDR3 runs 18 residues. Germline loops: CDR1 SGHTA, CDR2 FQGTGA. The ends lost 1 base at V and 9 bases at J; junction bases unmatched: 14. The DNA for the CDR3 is TGTGCCAGCAGCTTAAGGGGACAGGACGATTTCTTGAGTTCACCCCTCCACTTT. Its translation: CASSLRGQDDFLSSPLHF.

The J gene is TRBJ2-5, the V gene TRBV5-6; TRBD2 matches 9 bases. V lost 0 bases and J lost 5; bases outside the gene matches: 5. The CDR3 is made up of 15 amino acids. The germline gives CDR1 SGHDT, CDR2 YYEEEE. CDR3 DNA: TGTGCCAGCAGCTTGGGCGGGGGGGCTATGGAGACCCAGTACTTC. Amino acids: CASSLGGGAMETQYF.

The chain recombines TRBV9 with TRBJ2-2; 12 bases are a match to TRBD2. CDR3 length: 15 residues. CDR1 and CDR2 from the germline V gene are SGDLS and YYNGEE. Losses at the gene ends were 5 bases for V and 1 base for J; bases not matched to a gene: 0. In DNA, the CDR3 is TGTGCCAGCAGGACTAGCGGGGGGAACACCGGGGAGCTGTTTTTT. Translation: CASRTSGGNTGELFF. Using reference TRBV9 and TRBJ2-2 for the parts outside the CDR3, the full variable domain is DSGVTQTPKHLITATGQRVTLRCSPRSGDLSVYWYQQSLDQGLQFLIQYYNGEERAKGNILERFSAQQFPDLHSELNLSSLELGDSALYFCASRTSGGNTGELFFGEGSRLTVL.

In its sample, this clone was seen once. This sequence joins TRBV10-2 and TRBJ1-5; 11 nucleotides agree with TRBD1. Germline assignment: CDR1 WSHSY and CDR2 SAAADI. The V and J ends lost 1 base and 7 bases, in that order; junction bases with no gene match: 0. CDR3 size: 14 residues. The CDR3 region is CASSEWDRGQPQHF. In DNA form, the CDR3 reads TGCGCCAGCAGTGAGTGGGACAGGGGGCAGCCCCAGCATTTT.

As DNA, the CDR3 is TGTGCCAGCAGCTACGGACAGGGGGCTTCCTACGAGCAGTACTTC. Residues: CASSYGQGASYEQYF. V and J are TRBV6-5 and TRBJ2-7; 11 nucleotides match TRBD1. The CDR3 runs 15 residues. Germline V gives CDR1 MNHEY, CDR2 SVGAGI. J lost 1 base, V lost 6 bases, and 5 bases had no gene match.

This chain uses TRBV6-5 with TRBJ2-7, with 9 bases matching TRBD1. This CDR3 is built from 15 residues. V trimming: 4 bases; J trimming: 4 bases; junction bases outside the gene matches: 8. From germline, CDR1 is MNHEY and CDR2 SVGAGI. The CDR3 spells CASSSYRGPSYEQYF. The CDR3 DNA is TGTGCCAGCAGTTCCTACAGGGGGCCATCATACGAGCAGTACTTC.

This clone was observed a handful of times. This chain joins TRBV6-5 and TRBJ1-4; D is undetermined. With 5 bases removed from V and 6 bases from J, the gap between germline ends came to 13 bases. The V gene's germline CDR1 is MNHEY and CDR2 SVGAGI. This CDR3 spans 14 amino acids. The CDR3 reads CASSSGVTHEKLFF. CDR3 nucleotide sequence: TGTGCCAGCAGTAGCGGGGTGACACATGAAAAACTGTTTTTT.

CDR3 sequence: CASTIIAGVGEQYF. The CDR3 DNA reads TGTGCCAGCACCATAATAGCGGGAGTAGGCGAGCAGTACTTC. The chain is built from TRBV7-8 and TRBJ2-7; 9 bases agree with TRBD2. The CDR3 totals 14 residues. The V and J ends lost 7 bases and 6 bases, in that order; junction bases with no gene match: 10. From germline, CDR1 is SGHVS and CDR2 FQNEAQ.

CDR3 DNA: TGTGCCAGCAGCTTGGGGACTAGCGGGAGCATTCGAGAGACCCAGTACTTC. Translating gives CASSLGTSGSIRETQYF. The J gene is TRBJ2-5, the V gene TRBV11-3; 14 nucleotides align to TRBD2. Germline V gene lookup returns CDR1 SGHNT and CDR2 YENEEA. The CDR3 contains 17 residues. V was pared by 3 bases and J by 4 bases, with 7 bases of the junction left unmatched. Supplemented by reference TRBV11-3 and TRBJ2-5, the full variable domain reads EAGVVQSPRYKIIEKKQPVAFWCNPISGHNTLYWYLQNLGQGPELLIRYENEEAVDDSQLPKDRFSAERLKGVDSTLKIQPAELGDSAVYLCASSLGTSGSIRETQYFGPGTRLLVL.

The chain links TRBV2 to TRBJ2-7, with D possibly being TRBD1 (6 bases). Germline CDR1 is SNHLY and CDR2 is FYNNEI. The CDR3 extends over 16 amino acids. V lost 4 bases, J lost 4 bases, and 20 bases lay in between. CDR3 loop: CASSASRTAKNYEQYF. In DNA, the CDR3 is TGTGCCAGCAGTGCATCCCGGACAGCGAAGAATTACGAGCAGTACTTC.

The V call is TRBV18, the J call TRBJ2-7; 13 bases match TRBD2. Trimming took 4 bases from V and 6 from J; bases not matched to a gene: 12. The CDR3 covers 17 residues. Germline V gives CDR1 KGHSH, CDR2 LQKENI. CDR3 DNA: TGTGCCAGCTCACTAACTAGCGGGGGGGCCCAGGGTGTCGAGCAGTACTTC. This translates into CASSLTSGGAQGVEQYF. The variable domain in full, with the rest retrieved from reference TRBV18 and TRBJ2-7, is NAGVMQNPRHLVRRRGQEARLRCSPMKGHSHVYWYRQLPEEGLKFMVYLQKENIIDESGMPKERFSAEFPKEGPSILRIQQVVRGDSAAYFCASSLTSGGAQGVEQYFGPGTRLTVT.